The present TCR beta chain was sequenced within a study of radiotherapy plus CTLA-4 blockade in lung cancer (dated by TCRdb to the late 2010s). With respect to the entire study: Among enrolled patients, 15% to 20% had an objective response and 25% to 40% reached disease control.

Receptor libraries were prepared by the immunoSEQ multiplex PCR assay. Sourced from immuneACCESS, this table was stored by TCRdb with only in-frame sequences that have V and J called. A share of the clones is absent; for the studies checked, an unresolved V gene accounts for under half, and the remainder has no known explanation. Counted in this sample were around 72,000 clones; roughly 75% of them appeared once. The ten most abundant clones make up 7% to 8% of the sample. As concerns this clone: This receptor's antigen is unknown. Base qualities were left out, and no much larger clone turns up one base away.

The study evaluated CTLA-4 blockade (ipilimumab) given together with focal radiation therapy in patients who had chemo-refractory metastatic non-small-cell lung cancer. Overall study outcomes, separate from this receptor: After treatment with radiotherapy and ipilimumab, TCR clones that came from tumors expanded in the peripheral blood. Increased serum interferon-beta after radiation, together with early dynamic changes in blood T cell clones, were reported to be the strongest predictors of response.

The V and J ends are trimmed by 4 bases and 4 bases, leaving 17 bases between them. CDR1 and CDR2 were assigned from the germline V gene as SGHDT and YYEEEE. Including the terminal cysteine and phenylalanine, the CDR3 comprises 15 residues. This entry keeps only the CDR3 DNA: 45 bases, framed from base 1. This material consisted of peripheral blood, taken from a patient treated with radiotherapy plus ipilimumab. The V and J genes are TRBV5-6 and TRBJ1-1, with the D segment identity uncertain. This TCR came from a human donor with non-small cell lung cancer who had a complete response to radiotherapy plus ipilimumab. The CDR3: CASSLRSSMGTEAFF. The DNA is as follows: TGTGCCAGCAGCCTCAGGAGTAGCATGGGCACTGAAGCTTTCTTT.